One and the same sample provided the 29 T cell receptor beta chains below, sequenced in a study of blood T cell repertoires in COVID-19. The data were produced by immunoSEQ multiplex PCR, yet TCRdb's version contains in-frame clones alone and is incomplete. The top ten hold roughly 14% of the sample, which has some 38,000 clones, 91% seen once. Material for sequencing was peripheral blood. The receptor set was obtained from a woman aged 30 to 39 in a cohort sampled during active COVID-19.

V gene TRBV19 combines with J gene TRBJ2-1; D possibly corresponds to TRBD2 (6 bases). Trimming shortened V by 7 bases and J by 8 bases, and 18 bases separated the two germline ends. Per the germline V gene, CDR1 is LNHDA and CDR2 is SQIVND (reference sequence). This CDR3 has 14 residues. This chain's CDR3 is CASNRARLVDEQFF. In DNA form, the CDR3 reads TGTGCCAGTAACCGAGCCCGACTAGTTGATGAGCAGTTCTTC.

This chain joins TRBV19 and TRBJ2-3; 9 nucleotides line up with TRBD1. Losses at the gene ends were 6 bases for V and 5 bases for J; bases not matched to a gene: 6. Germline V lookup: CDR1 LNHDA, CDR2 SQIVND (reference sequence). The CDR3 sequence is 14 residues long. CDR3 sequence (DNA): TGTGCCAGTAGCACAACAGGGGGCTTAGATACGCAGTATTTT. Amino acid sequence: CASSTTGGLDTQYF.

This clone was counted once. This chain uses TRBV27 with TRBJ1-5; D gene uncertain. From germline, CDR1 is MNHEY and CDR2 SMNVEV (reference sequence). CDR3 length equals 15 residues. V lost 6 bases and J lost 1, with 13 bases in between. The CDR3 spells CASSRSPRSNQPQHF. The CDR3 DNA is TGTGCCAGCAGCCGGTCCCCAAGAAGCAATCAGCCCCAGCATTTT.

The CDR3 DNA follows: TGTGCCAGCAGCGTAGTACAGGACATTAACTATGGCTACACCTTC. It yields the protein CASSVVQDINYGYTF. The genes are TRBV9 and TRBJ1-2, with TRBD1 as a possible D gene (5 bases). The CDR3 contains 15 residues. Deletions cut 0 bases from V and 1 base from J, with 10 bases between. Germline V lookup: CDR1 SGDLS, CDR2 YYNGEE.

The chain combines TRBV4-3 with TRBJ1-4; no clear D. V dropped 1 base and J dropped 7 bases, with 16 bases sitting between them. Germline loops: CDR1 LGHNA, CDR2 YSLEER. The CDR3 length is 16 residues. The DNA for the CDR3 is TGCGCCAGCAGCCAAGTAGGTTCGGCAGGATCTGAAAAACTGTTTTTT. It yields the protein CASSQVGSAGSEKLFF.

This chain links TRBV3-1 (or the pseudogene TRBV3-2) with TRBJ2-7; 9 bases are shared with TRBD1. The CDR3 totals 16 residues. After removal of 0 bases from V and 5 bases from J, the junction contained 8 bases not matched to a gene. Germline V lookup: CDR1 LGHDT, CDR2 YNNKEL (reference sequence). CDR3 coding DNA: TGTGCCAGCAGCCAAGATGGTGGACAGGGGTATAACGAGCAGTACTTC. Translating gives CASSQDGGQGYNEQYF.

The J gene is TRBJ2-3, the V gene TRBV27; TRBD2 might be the D (5 bases). Germline loops: CDR1 MNHEY, CDR2 SMNVEV (reference sequence). V was pared by 2 bases and J by 1 base, with 16 bases between. The CDR3 extends over 17 amino acids. The CDR3 here is CASSLEGTLWGTDTQYF. The CDR3, as DNA: TGTGCCAGCAGTTTAGAGGGCACCCTCTGGGGCACAGATACGCAGTATTTT.

The rearrangement joins TRBV19 to TRBJ2-5; D is possibly TRBD2 (6 bases). The germline gives CDR1 LNHDA, CDR2 SQIVND (reference sequence). There are 15 residues in the CDR3. Trimming removed 1 base from V and 5 bases from J, with 14 bases in between. CDR3: CASSIGGGLTETQYF. The CDR3, as DNA: TGTGCCAGTAGTATAGGAGGTGGACTAACGGAGACCCAGTACTTC.

The chain joins TRBV6-2 or TRBV6-3 to TRBJ2-7, with D possibly being TRBD2 (5 bases). CDR3 length: 15 amino acids. CDR1 MNHEY and CDR2 SVGEGT come from the germline V gene. Deletions cut 2 bases from V and 3 bases from J, with 14 bases between. As DNA, the CDR3 is TGTGCCAGCAGTTACGGGTTAGCGAGAAACTACGAGCAGTACTTC. Protein sequence: CASSYGLARNYEQYF.

Notes on this clone: A read error may produce the germline difference seen at one junction end. The J gene is TRBJ2-7, the V gene TRBV19; weak D call: TRBD2 (5 bases). Looked up from germline, CDR1 is LNHDA and CDR2 is SQIVND (reference sequence). The CDR3 has 15 residues. The CDR3 DNA reads TGTGCCAGTAGTATAGAGTTGGGGAGCTCCTGCGAGCAGTACTTC. Its protein product is CASSIELGSSCEQYF.

The rearrangement links TRBV28 to TRBJ2-5, with a possible D match to TRBD1 (6 bases). Germline values: CDR1 MDHEN, CDR2 SYDVKM. Trimming removed 6 bases from V and 5 bases from J, with 10 bases in between. There are 12 residues in the CDR3. CDR3 residues: CASSHRVETQYF. CDR3 coding DNA: TGTGCCAGCAGCCACAGGGTTGAGACCCAGTACTTC. Full variable domain (missing parts from reference TRBV28 and TRBJ2-5): DVKVTQSSRYLVKRTGEKVFLECVQDMDHENMFWYRQDPGLGLRLIYFSYDVKMKEKGDIPEGYSVSREKKERFSLILESASTNQTSMYLCASSHRVETQYFGPGTRLLVL.

The CDR3 DNA sequence: TGTGCCAGCAGCTTAGACAGCTCTGGGGCCAACGTCCTGACTTTC. Translated: CASSLDSSGANVLTF. The chain uses TRBV11-2 and TRBJ2-6; D unresolved. V lost 0 bases and J lost 0, with 3 bases in between. The CDR3 has 15 amino acids. Germline V gene data show CDR1 as SGHAT and CDR2 as FQNNGV.

The rearrangement joins TRBV28 to TRBJ2-2; D gene ambiguous. V was trimmed by 6 bases and J by 6 bases, leaving 17 bases between them. The CDR3 consists of 15 residues. Germline CDR1 and CDR2: MDHEN and SYDVKM. In DNA, the CDR3 is TGTGCCAGCAGCTACCCCCAACCCCAAGCCGGGGAGCTGTTTTTT. Translation: CASSYPQPQAGELFF.

The V gene is TRBV28, the J gene TRBJ1-5, with D perhaps TRBD1 (5 bases). Trimming pared 5 bases from V and 9 bases from J, leaving 17 bases between. CDR1 and CDR2 (germline): MDHEN, SYDVKM. The CDR3 loop spans 14 amino acids. DNA of the CDR3: TGTGCCAGCAGTCCGACAGTCCGGGGGGGGCCCCAGCATTTT. Amino acid sequence: CASSPTVRGGPQHF.

This CDR3 is CASSPRVSGEQFF. The CDR3 DNA follows: TGTGCCAGCAGCCCCCGCGTAAGTGGTGAGCAGTTCTTC. The chain uses TRBV9 and TRBJ2-1; D remains unclear. In germline, CDR1 is SGDLS, CDR2 YYNGEE. The CDR3 is 13 residues long. V dropped 4 bases and J dropped 9 bases, with 14 bases sitting between them.

This chain uses TRBV3-1 (or the pseudogene TRBV3-2) with TRBJ2-5; D is undetermined. This CDR3 comprises 15 residues. CDR1 and CDR2 (germline): LGHDT, YNNKEL (reference sequence). Trimming cost V 0 bases and J 2 bases, with 10 bases left between them. CDR3 loop: CASSQDVVSQETQYF. The CDR3 DNA follows: TGTGCCAGCAGCCAAGATGTGGTGAGTCAAGAGACCCAGTACTTC.

This chain joins TRBV30 and TRBJ2-7; 8 nucleotides match TRBD1. CDR1 is GTSNPN and CDR2 is SVGIG in the germline V gene (reference sequence). This CDR3 has 15 amino acids. V was clipped by 7 bases and J by 2 bases; unmatched bases: 13. The CDR3 sequence: CAFAGSKDRAYEQYF. Written as DNA, the CDR3 is TGTGCCTTTGCCGGAAGTAAGGACAGGGCCTACGAGCAGTACTTC.

The chain combines TRBV5-1 with TRBJ1-2, with D maybe TRBD1 (6 bases). This CDR3 spans 12 amino acids. Germline assignment: CDR1 SGHRS and CDR2 YFSETQ. Trimming removed 6 bases from V and 8 bases from J, with 14 bases in between. CDR3 DNA: TGCGCCAGCAACTCACAGGGCACCGGCTACACCTTC. This sequence encodes CASNSQGTGYTF. Filled out from reference TRBV5-1 and TRBJ1-2, the complete variable domain reads KAGVTQTPRYLIKTRGQQVTLSCSPISGHRSVSWYQQTPGQGLQFLFEYFSETQRNKGNFPGRFSGRQFSNSRSEMNVSTLELGDSALYLCASNSQGTGYTFGSGTRLTVV.

V usage is TRBV19 and J usage is TRBJ2-7; weak D call: TRBD1 (7 bases). Germline CDR1 and CDR2: LNHDA and SQIVND (reference sequence). The CDR3 is made up of 15 amino acids. V was pared by 3 bases and J by 3 bases, with 15 bases between. Written as DNA, the CDR3 is TGTGCCAGTAGTATGCAGGGGGGAACGGGCTACGAGCAGTACTTC. Translation gives CASSMQGGTGYEQYF.

The chain is built from TRBV3-1 (or the pseudogene TRBV3-2) and TRBJ1-4; no clear D gene. Germline values: CDR1 LGHDT, CDR2 YNNKEL (reference sequence). The CDR3 runs to 12 residues. The V and J ends lost 4 bases and 8 bases respectively, with 8 bases between them. CDR3 nucleotides: TGTGCCAGCAGCCCCATCGGGGAAAAACTGTTTTTT. Its translation is CASSPIGEKLFF.

The V gene is TRBV7-3, the J gene TRBJ2-1; tentative D call: TRBD1 (5 bases). The CDR3 consists of 13 residues. CDR1 SGHTA and CDR2 FQGTGA come from the germline V gene. V gave up 3 bases and J gave up 7 bases, with 10 bases separating them. CDR3 bases: TGTGCCAGCAGCTTGACAGTAACTAATGAGCAGTTCTTC. Translated: CASSLTVTNEQFF.

The J gene is TRBJ1-4, the V gene TRBV9; 8 bases are a match to TRBD1. Germline V gives CDR1 SGDLS, CDR2 YYNGEE. CDR3 size: 17 residues. Losses at the gene ends were 3 bases for V and 0 bases for J; bases not matched to a gene: 7. This chain's CDR3 is CASSGGTGASTNEKLFF. CDR3 in DNA: TGTGCCAGCAGCGGAGGGACAGGCGCCTCAACTAATGAAAAACTGTTTTTT.

The rearrangement joins TRBV30 to TRBJ2-1; TRBD2 agrees at 12 bases. V shed 6 bases and J 9 bases; nucleotides not matched to a gene: 9. CDR1 GTSNPN and CDR2 SVGIG come from the germline V gene (reference sequence). The CDR3 covers 14 residues. CDR3 protein: CACHTSGRLAEQFF. CDR3 bases: TGTGCCTGCCATACTAGCGGGAGGCTAGCTGAGCAGTTCTTC.

V gene TRBV28 combines with J gene TRBJ2-7; a weak D match, TRBD2 (6 bases). The CDR3 covers 17 residues. Germline CDR1 is MDHEN and CDR2 is SYDVKM. Trimming removed 6 bases from V and 2 bases from J, with 23 bases in between. In DNA form, the CDR3 reads TGTGCCAGCAGCCCCACCTTAGGAGGGGTTGGCACCTACGAGCAGTACTTC. It translates to CASSPTLGGVGTYEQYF.

This clone has a handful of counts. The same CDR3 is also encoded by other DNA sequences in this sample. The J gene is TRBJ2-5, the V gene TRBV20-1; D unclear. The CDR3 spans 11 residues. Germline V CDR1 and CDR2: DFQATT, SNEGSKA (reference sequence). Trimming shortened V by 3 bases and J by 3 bases, and 5 bases separated the two germline ends. Here the CDR3 DNA reads TGCAGTGCTAGCCTTGAAGAGACCCAGTACTTC. Translation gives CSASLEETQYF.

DNA of the CDR3: TGTGCCAGCAGCTTAGATAGCGAGTTAGGAGCGATGTACTTC. Its translation is CASSLDSELGAMYF. This chain joins TRBV7-9 and TRBJ2-7; tentatively, D is TRBD2 (5 bases). Trimming took off 1 base at V and 12 bases at J, with 19 bases between the two ends. Germline assignment: CDR1 SEHNR and CDR2 FQNEAQ (reference sequence). The length of the CDR3 is 14 residues.

This chain connects TRBV6-2 or TRBV6-3 to TRBJ2-7; 8 bases are shared with TRBD1. The V gene end was trimmed by 6 bases and the J gene end by 1 base; junction bases not matched to a gene: 8. CDR1 and CDR2 from the germline V gene are MNHEY and SVGEGT. The CDR3 spans 15 residues. The CDR3 sequence: CASSFSRTGSYEQYF. In nucleotides, the CDR3 is TGTGCCAGCAGCTTTTCCCGGACAGGGTCCTACGAGCAGTACTTC.

The chain carries TRBV9 and TRBJ2-3; D perhaps matches TRBD2 (6 bases). Per the germline V gene, CDR1 is SGDLS and CDR2 is YYNGEE. The CDR3 length is 14 residues. The V end was cut by 3 bases, the J end by 4 bases, with 12 bases between. The CDR3 is CASSGSGGPDTQYF. The CDR3 DNA sequence: TGTGCCAGCAGCGGCTCAGGAGGGCCAGATACGCAGTATTTT.

V is TRBV27 and J is TRBJ1-1; 8 nucleotides align to TRBD1. Germline assignment: CDR1 MNHEY and CDR2 SMNVEV (reference sequence). J lost 1 base, V lost 9 bases, and 1 base had no gene match. CDR3 size: 12 residues. CDR3 sequence (DNA): TGTGCCAGTGGGACAGGGAACACTGAAGCTTTCTTT. This encodes CASGTGNTEAFF.